This passage covers 19 T cell receptor beta chains from one sample sequenced in a study of cytomegalovirus exposure and HLA in healthy donors. It was with 60 Vbeta and 13 Jbeta primers that the PCR ran. Here immunoSEQ multiplex PCR was the method, and the copy in TCRdb shows in-frame clones only, minus some. The record lists about 75,000 clones, of which the ten most abundant hold 2.5% to 3%. Input material: PBMCs. The receptors derive from a man aged 40-55 years in good health and CMV-seronegative.

The J gene is TRBJ1-4, the V gene TRBV29-1; D perhaps matches TRBD1 (5 bases). The CDR3 loop spans 13 amino acids. Germline CDR1 is SQVTM and CDR2 is ANQGSEA. V was clipped by 6 bases and J by 4 bases, with 12 bases between them. CDR3 loop: CSVDGGGNEKLFF. In nucleotides, the CDR3 is TGCAGCGTCGATGGGGGGGGTAATGAAAAACTGTTTTTT.

This chain's CDR3 is CANPPPWPRTDTQYF. Here the CDR3 DNA reads TGTGCAAACCCCCCCCCGTGGCCTCGCACAGATACGCAGTATTTT. The chain joins TRBV12-2 to TRBJ2-3; TRBD1, the table's D call, lacks a check against the DNA. TRBV12-2 is annotated as a pseudogene. The CDR3 totals 15 residues.

The chain joins TRBV29-1 to TRBJ1-2; TRBD1 aligns across 10 bases. The J segment lost 4 bases and the V segment lost 6 bases, leaving 5 bases of the junction unmatched. The CDR3 runs to 13 residues. Per the germline V gene, CDR1 is SQVTM and CDR2 is ANQGSEA. CDR3 DNA sequence: TGCAGCGTCGGCGGGACAGGGGTCTATGGCTACACCTTC. Translated: CSVGGTGVYGYTF.

The chain recombines TRBV19 with TRBJ1-1, with a weak D call TRBD1 (5 bases). V was cut by 7 bases and J by 1 base, with 13 bases left in between. This CDR3 region has 14 residues. The germline gives CDR1 LNHDA, CDR2 SQIVND (reference sequence). This CDR3 reads CASKGEGENTEAFF. CDR3 DNA: TGTGCCAGTAAAGGGGAAGGTGAGAACACTGAAGCTTTCTTT. Using reference TRBV19 and TRBJ1-1 for the parts outside the CDR3, the full variable domain is DGGITQSPKYLFRKEGQNVTLSCEQNLNHDAMYWYRQDPGQGLRLIYYSQIVNDFQKGDIAEGYSVSREKKESFPLTVTSAQKNPTAFYLCASKGEGENTEAFFGQGTRLTVV.

The chain uses TRBV7-3 and TRBJ1-6, with D possibly TRBD1 on 6 matching bases. V lost 6 bases to trimming and J lost 10 bases, with 16 bases between them. The CDR3 spans 14 residues. From germline, CDR1 is SGHTA and CDR2 FQGTGA. The CDR3 protein is CASSQGTTGSPLHF. CDR3 nucleotides: TGTGCCAGCAGTCAGGGGACCACAGGATCACCCCTCCACTTT.

The chain joins TRBV19 to TRBJ2-2, with TRBD2 matching over 7 bases. Germline-derived CDR1 and CDR2 are LNHDA and SQIVND (reference sequence). The CDR3 runs to 16 residues. V lost 0 bases to trimming and J lost 0 bases; unmatched junction nucleotides: 1. The CDR3 region has the DNA TGTGCCAGTAGTATAGAGCGGGGGACGAACACCGGGGAGCTGTTTTTT. It yields the protein CASSIERGTNTGELFF.

The chain is built from TRBV19 and TRBJ2-4; 10 nucleotides align to TRBD2. The CDR3 is 18 amino acids. V shed 4 bases, J shed 0 bases, and the junction held 9 bases outside the gene matches. Germline values: CDR1 LNHDA, CDR2 SQIVND (reference sequence). The CDR3 loop is CASSSLAGDLRAKNIQYF. The CDR3 coding sequence is TGTGCCAGTAGTAGCCTAGCGGGGGACCTCAGAGCCAAAAACATTCAGTACTTC.

V is TRBV5-1 and J is TRBJ2-7, with D possibly matching TRBD2 (7 bases). The CDR3 extends over 15 amino acids. V was pared by 3 bases and J by 4 bases, with 17 bases between. CDR1 is SGHRS and CDR2 is YFSETQ in the germline V gene. Written as DNA, the CDR3 is TGCGCCAGCAGCTGGTCGTCGGGGGGCGAATACGAGCAGTACTTC. Its translation is CASSWSSGGEYEQYF.

This sequence joins TRBV10-3 and TRBJ2-3; 8 nucleotides match TRBD2. The junction had 9 bases not matched to a gene; V was cut back by 10 bases and J by 3 bases. Germline-derived CDR1 and CDR2 are ENHRY and SYGVKD. The CDR3 is 14 amino acids. The CDR3 DNA is TGTGCCACCTCGAGCGGGGGCATAACAGATACGCAGTATTTT. It translates to CATSSGGITDTQYF.

J is TRBJ1-2 and V is TRBV4-1; 11 nucleotides match TRBD1. Germline assignment: CDR1 MGHRA and CDR2 YSYEKL. The CDR3 is 14 amino acids. V shed 0 bases and J 14 bases; nucleotides not matched to a gene: 8. CDR3 amino acids: CASSQDQDRGPSTF. The CDR3, as DNA: TGCGCCAGCAGCCAAGATCAGGACAGGGGGCCGAGTACCTTC.

The chain links TRBV11-2 to TRBJ2-7; D may be TRBD2 (6 bases). Germline loops: CDR1 SGHAT, CDR2 FQNNGV. The CDR3 has 16 amino acids. The V gene lost 6 bases and the J gene lost 2 bases, with 20 bases spanning the gap. The CDR3 loop reads CASSWNRGITAYEQYF. CDR3 nucleotide sequence: TGTGCCAGCAGTTGGAATCGGGGGATCACTGCCTACGAGCAGTACTTC.

The chain joins TRBV28 to TRBJ1-1; 8 bases agree with TRBD1. CDR1 MDHEN and CDR2 SYDVKM come from the germline V gene. The length of the CDR3 is 14 residues. V was pared by 6 bases and J by 1 base, with 4 bases of the junction left unmatched. CDR3: CASSRTGWNTEAFF. The CDR3 DNA sequence: TGTGCCAGCAGCCGGACAGGGTGGAACACTGAAGCTTTCTTT.

The chain recombines TRBV19 with TRBJ2-5; D might be TRBD2 (7 bases). CDR1 is LNHDA, CDR2 SQIVND, per germline (reference sequence). The CDR3 sequence is 16 residues long. V was pared by 3 bases and J by 1 base, with 15 bases between. CDR3 sequence: CASSMWGGPSQETQYF. DNA for the CDR3: TGTGCCAGTAGTATGTGGGGGGGCCCGTCCCAAGAGACCCAGTACTTC.

The gene calls are TRBV7-3 and TRBJ1-2, with TRBD1 identical over 8 bases. Per the germline V gene, CDR1 is SGHTA and CDR2 is FQGTGA. This CDR3 has 15 residues. Germline trimming cut 5 bases from V and 7 bases from J; bases unmatched to any gene: 12. The CDR3 DNA sequence: TGTGCCAGCAGCCCGGACAGGGTCAGAACGGGTGGCTACACCTTC. This translates into CASSPDRVRTGGYTF.

The chain links TRBV28 to TRBJ1-2; TRBD1 aligns across 9 bases. CDR3 length: 15 amino acids. CDR1 MDHEN and CDR2 SYDVKM come from the germline V gene. The J segment lost 1 base and the V segment lost 4 bases, leaving 4 bases of the junction unmatched. The CDR3 loop reads CASSWTGESNYGYTF. The CDR3 coding sequence is TGTGCCAGCAGTTGGACAGGGGAGAGTAACTATGGCTACACCTTC.

In terms of frequency, this clone is medium-sized. The rearrangement links TRBV7-2 to TRBJ1-5; D possibly corresponds to TRBD1 (6 bases). The V and J ends lost 0 bases and 3 bases respectively, with 9 bases between them. This CDR3 has 15 amino acids. CDR1 is SGHTA and CDR2 is FQGNSA in the germline V gene. The CDR3 bases are TGTGCCAGCAGCTTAGCGGGGGGGCCCAATCAGCCCCAGCATTTT. It encodes CASSLAGGPNQPQHF. The variable domain in full, with the rest retrieved from reference TRBV7-2 and TRBJ1-5, is GAGVSQSPSNKVTEKGKDVELRCDPISGHTALYWYRQSLGQGLEFLIYFQGNSAPDKSGLPSDRFSAERTGGSVSTLTIQRTQQEDSAVYLCASSLAGGPNQPQHFGDGTRLSIL.

The rearrangement joins TRBV30 to TRBJ1-2, with a possible D match to TRBD1 (5 bases). Trimming took 3 bases from V and 4 from J, leaving 9 bases between them. The CDR3 totals 12 residues. From germline, CDR1 is GTSNPN and CDR2 SVGIG (reference sequence). CDR3 protein: CAWSVGAYGYTF. CDR3 bases: TGTGCCTGGAGCGTAGGGGCCTATGGCTACACCTTC.

This chain joins TRBV14 and TRBJ1-2; weak D call: TRBD1 (5 bases). The CDR3 consists of 14 residues. The V end was cut by 4 bases, the J end by 4 bases, with 13 bases between. The V gene's germline CDR1 is SGHDN and CDR2 FVKESK. Here the CDR3 reads CASSPAGGAYGYTF. DNA for the CDR3: TGTGCCAGCAGCCCGGCCGGGGGAGCCTATGGCTACACCTTC.

The chain carries TRBV5-1 and TRBJ2-1; D is possibly TRBD2 (5 bases). V lost 4 bases, J lost 2 bases, and 16 bases lay in between. There are 16 residues in the CDR3. CDR1 is SGHRS, CDR2 YFSETQ, per germline. In nucleotides, the CDR3 is TGCGCCAGCAGCCCGGGGTTCCAGAAAACCTACAATGAGCAGTTCTTC. It encodes CASSPGFQKTYNEQFF.